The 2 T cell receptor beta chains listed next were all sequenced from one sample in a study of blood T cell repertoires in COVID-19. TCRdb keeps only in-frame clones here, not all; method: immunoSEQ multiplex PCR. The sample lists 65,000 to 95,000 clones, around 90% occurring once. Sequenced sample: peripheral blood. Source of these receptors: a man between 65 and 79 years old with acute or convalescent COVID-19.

The CDR3 DNA follows: TGCGCCAGCAGCTTGGGCGTCCACTATGGCTACACCTTC. This gives the protein CASSLGVHYGYTF. V is TRBV5-1 and J is TRBJ1-2; D gene unclear. Germline values: CDR1 SGHRS, CDR2 YFSETQ. Trimming took 0 bases from V and 3 from J, leaving 6 bases between them. The CDR3 length is 13 residues.

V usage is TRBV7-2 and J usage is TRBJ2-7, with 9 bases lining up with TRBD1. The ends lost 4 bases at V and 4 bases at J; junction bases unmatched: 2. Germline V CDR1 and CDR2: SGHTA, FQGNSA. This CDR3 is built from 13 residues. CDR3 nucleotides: TGTGCCAGCAGCTATGACAGGGGGTACGAGCAGTACTTC. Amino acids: CASSYDRGYEQYF.